This T cell receptor (beta chain) is from a study of blood T cell repertoires in COVID-19. This table comes from immunoSEQ multiplex PCR, and its TCRdb copy is limited to in-frame clones, with some not included. Seen here are over 150,000 clones, 78% observed once, and the top ten hold roughly 1.7%. This CDR3 has 15 residues. The germline gives CDR1 SGHRS, CDR2 YFSETQ. Trimming at V came to 4 bases and at J to 4 bases, leaving 9 bases not matched to a gene. The receptor's source is an elderly man with acute or convalescent COVID-19. The chain recombines TRBV5-1 with TRBJ1-2; 8 nucleotides line up with TRBD1. The specimen was peripheral blood. The CDR3 region is CASSLGQGPSYGYTF. The CDR3 bases are TGCGCCAGCAGCCTAGGACAGGGACCTAGCTATGGCTACACCTTC.